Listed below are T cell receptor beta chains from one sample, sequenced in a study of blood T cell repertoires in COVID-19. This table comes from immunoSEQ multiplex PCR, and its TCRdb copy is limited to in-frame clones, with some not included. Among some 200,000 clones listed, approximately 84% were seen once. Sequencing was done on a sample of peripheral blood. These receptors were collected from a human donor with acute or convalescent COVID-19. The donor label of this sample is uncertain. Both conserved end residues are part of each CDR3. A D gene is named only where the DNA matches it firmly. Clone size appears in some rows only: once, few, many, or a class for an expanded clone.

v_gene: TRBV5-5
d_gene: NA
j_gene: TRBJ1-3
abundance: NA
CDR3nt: TGTGCCAGCAGCTTGGCCAGGGGTGGAAACACCATATATTTT
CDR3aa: CASSLARGGNTIYF

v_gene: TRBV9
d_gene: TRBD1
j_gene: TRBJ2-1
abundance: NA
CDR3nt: TGTGCCAGCAGCCCCCTCACAGGGGGACTGGGCTCCTACAATGAGCAGTTCTTC
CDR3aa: CASSPLTGGLGSYNEQFF

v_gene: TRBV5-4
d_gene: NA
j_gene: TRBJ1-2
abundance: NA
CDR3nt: TGTGCCAGCAGCTTGGGGACAGTAGAAGGCTACACCTTC
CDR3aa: CASSLGTVEGYTF

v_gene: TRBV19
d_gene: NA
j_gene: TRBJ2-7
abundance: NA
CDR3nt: TGTGCCAGTAGCGCCCACCGGGACACCTACGAGCAGTACTTC
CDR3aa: CASSAHRDTYEQYF

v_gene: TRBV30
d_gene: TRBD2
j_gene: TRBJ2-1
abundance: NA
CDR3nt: TGTGCCTGGAGTGTTAATGTAGGACTAGCGGGCTACAATGAGCAGTTCTTC
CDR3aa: CAWSVNVGLAGYNEQFF

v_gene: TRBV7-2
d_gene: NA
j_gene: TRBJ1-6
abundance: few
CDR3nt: TGTGCCAGCAACTCAGCCAACGGGGTCTCCTATAATTCACCCCTCCACTTT
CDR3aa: CASNSANGVSYNSPLHF

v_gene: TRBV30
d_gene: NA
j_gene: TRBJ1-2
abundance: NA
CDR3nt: TGTGCCTGGAGTACTCTTTCGGGGAGCGGCTACACCTTC
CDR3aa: CAWSTLSGSGYTF

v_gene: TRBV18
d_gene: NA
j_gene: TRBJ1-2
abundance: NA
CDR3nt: TGTGCCAGCTCCGAGTCCACAGGGCTCTATGGCTACACCTTC
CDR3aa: CASSESTGLYGYTF

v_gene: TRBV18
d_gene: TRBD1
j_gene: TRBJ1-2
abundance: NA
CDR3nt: TGTGCCAGCTCACCCCAGACAGGGGCGAACTATGGCTACACCTTC
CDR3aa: CASSPQTGANYGYTF

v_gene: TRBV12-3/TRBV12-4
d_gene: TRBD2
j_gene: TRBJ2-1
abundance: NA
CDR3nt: TGTGCCAGCAGTTTCCGGGAGGCCAATGAGCAGTTCTTC
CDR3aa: CASSFREANEQFF

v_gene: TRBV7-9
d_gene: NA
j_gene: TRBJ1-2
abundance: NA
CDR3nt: TGTGCCAGCAGCCTAACGGGGGAAGCCTATGGCTACACCTTC
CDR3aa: CASSLTGEAYGYTF

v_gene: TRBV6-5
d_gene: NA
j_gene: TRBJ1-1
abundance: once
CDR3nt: TGTGCCAGCAGTTACGGGGGGGGTTGGACTGAAGCTTTCTTT
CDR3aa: CASSYGGGWTEAFF

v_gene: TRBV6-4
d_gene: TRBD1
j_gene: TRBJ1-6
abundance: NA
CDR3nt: TGTGCCAGCAGTGGAAGCAGGGGGCTGATACCCGCCCCAACACCCCTCCACTTT
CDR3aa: CASSGSRGLIPAPTPLHF